Listed here are 12 T cell receptor beta chains from one sample, sequenced in a study of T cell changes during pregnancy in multiple sclerosis. Assay: immunoSEQ multiplex PCR; the TCRdb copy retains only in-frame clones and omits some. The profile shows roughly 53,000 clones, more than 75% of them singletons. The sequencing used CD8+ T cells from peripheral blood mononuclear cells, collected before pregnancy. These TCRs come from a female donor with multiple sclerosis, enrolled in a pregnancy study.

This chain links TRBV9 with TRBJ2-7; D perhaps matches TRBD2 (5 bases). The CDR3 loop spans 16 amino acids. Trimming removed 3 bases at V and 1 base at J, with 17 bases between. CDR1 and CDR2 from the germline V gene are SGDLS and YYNGEE. The CDR3: CASSAAEAISSYEQYF. CDR3 nucleotides: TGTGCCAGCAGCGCCGCGGAGGCTATCTCTTCCTACGAGCAGTACTTC.

The table lists this clone with a count of one. The chain is built from TRBV10-3 and TRBJ2-1; 7 nucleotides agree with TRBD1. CDR3 size: 12 residues. CDR1 ENHRY and CDR2 SYGVKD come from the germline V gene. V trimming: 6 bases; J trimming: 8 bases; junction bases outside the gene matches: 4. CDR3 loop: CAIRDQGDEQFF. The CDR3 coding sequence is TGTGCCATCAGGGACCAGGGGGATGAGCAGTTCTTC.

The chain carries TRBV13 and TRBJ1-5; D perhaps matches TRBD1 (6 bases). This CDR3 is 13 amino acids long. The germline gives CDR1 PRHDT, CDR2 FYEKMQ (reference sequence). V lost 5 bases and J 4 bases, leaving 9 bases between the germline ends. CDR3 residues: CASSKGQNQPQHF. The CDR3 bases are TGTGCCAGCAGCAAAGGACAGAATCAGCCCCAGCATTTT.

The chain has TRBV5-5 and TRBJ2-2; a weak D match, TRBD2 (5 bases). Trimming removed 0 bases from V and 2 bases from J, with 8 bases in between. The CDR3 runs 15 residues. CDR1 is SGHKS and CDR2 is YYEKEE in the germline V gene (reference sequence). The CDR3 DNA follows: TGTGCCAGCAGCTTGGGCCCGGGAAACACCGGGGAGCTGTTTTTT. As protein: CASSLGPGNTGELFF.

This chain links TRBV4-3 with TRBJ2-1; 10 bases are a match to TRBD2. Germline V lookup: CDR1 LGHNA, CDR2 YSLEER. Trimming took 0 bases from V and 7 from J; bases not matched to a gene: 9. This CDR3 comprises 17 residues. CDR3 DNA: TGCGCCAGCAGCCAAGACCCTCCTAGCGGGGGTTGGAATGAGCAGTTCTTC. It translates to CASSQDPPSGGWNEQFF.

The gene calls are TRBV7-8 and TRBJ2-5; D gene uncertain. Germline V lookup: CDR1 SGHVS, CDR2 FQNEAQ. The CDR3 consists of 13 residues. V was pared by 1 base and J by 3 bases, with 6 bases between. Here the CDR3 DNA reads TGTGCCAGCAGCTTAGTCAGAAAAGAGACCCAGTACTTC. This codes for CASSLVRKETQYF.

The V gene is TRBV7-9, the J gene TRBJ1-2; D unresolved. V lost 4 bases, J lost 6 bases, and 12 bases lay in between. This CDR3 is built from 13 residues. Per the germline V gene, CDR1 is SEHNR and CDR2 is FQNEAQ (reference sequence). The CDR3 reads CASSYPGENGYTF. CDR3 nucleotides: TGTGCCAGCAGCTACCCCGGAGAAAATGGCTACACCTTC.

The chain recombines TRBV6-1 with TRBJ1-5, with TRBD1 matching 7 bases. Germline V gives CDR1 MNHNS, CDR2 SASEGT. The CDR3 loop spans 15 amino acids. V was clipped by 1 base and J by 5 bases; unmatched bases: 5. CDR3 loop: CASSEGTGGHQPQHF. CDR3 DNA: TGTGCCAGCAGTGAAGGGACAGGTGGCCATCAGCCCCAGCATTTT.

The sample holds one count of this clone. J is TRBJ1-5 and V is TRBV5-6; D call uncertain. In germline, CDR1 is SGHDT, CDR2 YYEEEE. The CDR3 extends over 15 amino acids. Trimming removed 2 bases at V and 0 bases at J, with 9 bases between. DNA for the CDR3: TGTGCCAGCAGCTTTGGTAGCCCTAGCAATCAGCCCCAGCATTTT. This gives the protein CASSFGSPSNQPQHF.

V and J are TRBV5-6 and TRBJ1-1; no clear D. Trimming removed 4 bases at V and 6 bases at J, with 16 bases between. The CDR3 runs 14 residues. The V gene's germline CDR1 is SGHDT and CDR2 YYEEEE. The CDR3 DNA reads as TGTGCCAGCAGCAAAATTAGGGAGTCTCCTGAAGCTTTCTTT. Amino acid sequence: CASSKIRESPEAFF. Full variable domain (remainder filled in from reference TRBV5-6 and TRBJ1-1): DAGVTQSPTHLIKTRGQQVTLRCSPKSGHDTVSWYQQALGQGPQFIFQYYEEEERQRGNFPDRFSGHQFPNYSSELNVNALLLGDSALYLCASSKIRESPEAFFGQGTRLTVV.

The V call is TRBV29-1, the J call TRBJ1-1; 9 bases align to TRBD1. V was pared by 3 bases and J by 6 bases, with 2 bases of the junction left unmatched. From germline, CDR1 is SQVTM and CDR2 ANQGSEA. The CDR3 is 12 residues long. The CDR3 loop reads CSVETGGAEAFF. CDR3 bases: TGCAGCGTTGAGACAGGGGGGGCTGAAGCTTTCTTT.

This chain uses TRBV30 with TRBJ2-7, with 12 bases that match TRBD2. The germline V gene has CDR1 GTSNPN and CDR2 SVGIG (reference sequence). This CDR3 has 13 amino acids. V trimming: 8 bases; J trimming: 4 bases; junction bases outside the gene matches: 6. The CDR3 spells CAGSTSGGYEQYF. CDR3 coding DNA: TGTGCCGGTTCCACTAGCGGGGGGTACGAGCAGTACTTC.